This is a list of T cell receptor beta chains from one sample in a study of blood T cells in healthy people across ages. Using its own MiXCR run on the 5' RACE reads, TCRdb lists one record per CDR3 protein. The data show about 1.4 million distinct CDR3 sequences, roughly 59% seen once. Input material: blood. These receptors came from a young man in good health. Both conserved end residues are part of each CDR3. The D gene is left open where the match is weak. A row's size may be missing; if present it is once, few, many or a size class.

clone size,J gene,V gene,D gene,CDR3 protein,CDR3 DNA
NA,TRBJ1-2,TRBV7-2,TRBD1,CASSLAGQYGYTF,TGTGCCAGCAGCTTAGCGGGACAGTACGGCTACACCTTC
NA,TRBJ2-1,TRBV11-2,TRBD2,CASSLDGLAGGSYNEQFF,TGTGCCAGCAGCTTAGATGGACTAGCGGGGGGCTCCTACAATGAGCAGTTCTTC
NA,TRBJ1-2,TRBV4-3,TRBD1,CASSQVPGQWDGYTF,TGCGCCAGCAGCCAAGTCCCGGGACAGTGGGATGGCTACACCTTC
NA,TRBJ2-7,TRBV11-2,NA,CASSLDLGGSYGQYF,TGTGCCAGTAGCTTAGATCTTGGGGGCTCCTACGGGCAGTACTTC
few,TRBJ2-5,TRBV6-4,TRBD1,CASSDDRESATQYF,TGTGCCAGCAGTGACGACAGGGAGAGTGCGACCCAGTACTTC
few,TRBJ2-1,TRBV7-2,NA,CASSFTTQLSSYNEQFF,TGTGCCAGCAGCTTCACCACGCAGCTGAGCTCCTACAATGAGCAGTTCTTC
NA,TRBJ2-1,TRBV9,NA,CASSVAPQGGLYNEQFF,TGTGCCAGCAGCGTAGCCCCACAGGGGGGACTATACAATGAGCAGTTCTTC
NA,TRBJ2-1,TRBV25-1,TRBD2,CASSDPRGKTSGVHNEQFF,TGTGCCAGCAGTGACCCCCGGGGTAAGACTAGCGGCGTGCACAATGAGCAGTTCTTC
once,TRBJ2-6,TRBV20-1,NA,CSATLGSSGANVLTF,TGCAGTGCCACCCTGGGGTCCTCTGGGGCCAACGTCTTGACTTTC
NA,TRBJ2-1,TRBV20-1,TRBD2,CSARPGTSGPGGHSYNEQFF,TGCAGTGCTCGTCCCGGGACTAGCGGGCCAGGGGGGCACTCCTACAATGAGCAGTTCTTC
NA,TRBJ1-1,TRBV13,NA,CASSKERPEAFF,TGTGCCAGCAGCAAGGAACGACCCGAAGCTTTCTTT
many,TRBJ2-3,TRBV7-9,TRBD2,CASSLVLAGSTQYF,TGTGCCAGCAGCTTAGTACTAGCGGGGAGCACGCAGTATTTT
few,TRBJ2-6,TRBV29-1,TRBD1,CSVPKDRESGANVLTF,TGCAGCGTTCCAAAAGACAGGGAATCTGGGGCCAACGTCCTGACTTTC
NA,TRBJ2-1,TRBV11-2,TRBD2,CASSPTGGGERDEQFF,TGTGCCAGCAGCCCTACAGGCGGGGGGGAAAGAGATGAGCAGTTCTTC
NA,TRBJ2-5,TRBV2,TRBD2,CASSESSGRGETQYF,TGTGCCAGCAGTGAGAGTAGCGGGAGAGGAGAGACCCAGTACTTC
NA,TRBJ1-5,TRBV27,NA,CASRPGRYSNQPQHF,TGTGCCAGCAGACCTGGACGGTATAGCAATCAGCCCCAGCATTTT
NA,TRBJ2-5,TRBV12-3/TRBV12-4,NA,CASSPPTPETQYF,TGTGCCAGCAGTCCACCGACCCCAGAGACCCAGTACTTC
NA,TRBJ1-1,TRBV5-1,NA,CASSLDGRGVEAFF,TGCGCCAGCAGCTTGGATGGCAGAGGAGTTGAAGCTTTCTTT
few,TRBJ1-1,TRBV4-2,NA,CASSQDGRLTGNTEAFF,TGTGCCAGCAGCCAAGATGGGCGCCTGACAGGAAACACTGAAGCTTTCTTT
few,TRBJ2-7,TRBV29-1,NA,CSVEQRGHEQYF,TGCAGCGTTGAACAAAGGGGCCACGAGCAGTACTTC
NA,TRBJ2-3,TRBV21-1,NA,CASSKKNTQYF,TGTGCCAGCAGCAAGAAGAATACGCAGTATTTT
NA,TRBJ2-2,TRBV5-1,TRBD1,CASSLVGQGHTGELFF,TGCGCCAGCAGCTTGGTGGGACAGGGACACACCGGGGAGCTGTTTTTT
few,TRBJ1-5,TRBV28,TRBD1,CASSPSGQGREPQHF,TGTGCCAGCAGTCCCTCCGGACAGGGGCGCGAGCCCCAGCATTTT
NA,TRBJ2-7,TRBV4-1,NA,CASSQATRYEQYF,TGCGCCAGCAGCCAAGCAACACGTTACGAGCAGTACTTC
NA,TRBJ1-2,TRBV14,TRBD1,CASSHNTPGLHQGGDGYTF,TGTGCCAGCAGTCATAACACTCCGGGACTCCACCAGGGGGGAGATGGCTACACCTTC
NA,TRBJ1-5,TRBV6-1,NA,CASSIGRAHNQPQHF,TGTGCCAGCAGTATTGGGAGAGCACATAATCAGCCCCAGCATTTT
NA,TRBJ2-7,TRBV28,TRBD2,CASTYGGAAYEQYF,TGTGCCAGCACTTACGGGGGGGCGGCCTACGAGCAGTACTTC
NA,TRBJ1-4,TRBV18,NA,CASSPLGSVFEKLFF,TGTGCCAGCTCACCATTGGGGTCCGTTTTTGAAAAACTGTTTTTT
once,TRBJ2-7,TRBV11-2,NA,CASSLDIGDEQYF,TGTGCCAGCAGCTTAGATATCGGAGACGAGCAGTACTTC
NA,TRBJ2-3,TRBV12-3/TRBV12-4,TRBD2,CASSISGRLADTQYF,TGTGCCAGCAGTATTAGCGGGAGATTAGCAGATACGCAGTATTTT
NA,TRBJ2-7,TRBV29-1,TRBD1,CSVEEVATGRDEQYF,TGCAGCGTTGAAGAAGTAGCGACAGGGAGAGACGAGCAGTACTTC
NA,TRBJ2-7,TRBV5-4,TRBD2,CASSPGRERPNEQYF,TGTGCCAGCAGCCCCGGGCGGGAGCGGCCCAACGAGCAGTACTTC